A selection of T cell receptor beta chains follows, all from one sample in a study of cytomegalovirus exposure and HLA in healthy donors. Sequencing was performed with immunoSEQ multiplex PCR; in TCRdb, only in-frame clones are kept and a portion is missing. The sample includes approximately 220,000 clones, approximately 79% of them seen just once. Sequenced sample: PBMCs. The receptors come from a male donor in good health and CMV-seronegative. Each CDR3 is given with its conserved first and last residue. A D gene is named only where the DNA matches it firmly. Clone size is not always given. Where it is, it says once, few, many or a class for expanded clones.

d_call: .; j_call: TRBJ2-3; clone_size: .; v_call: TRBV5-1; cdr3_aa: CASTPTGFGVPDTQYF; cdr3_nt: TGCGCCAGCACCCCGACGGGGTTTGGGGTCCCAGATACGCAGTATTTT
d_call: .; j_call: TRBJ1-1; clone_size: few; v_call: TRBV6-5; cdr3_aa: CASSYSMGAGAFF; cdr3_nt: TGTGCCAGCAGTTACTCGATGGGGGCAGGAGCTTTCTTT
d_call: .; j_call: TRBJ1-3; clone_size: .; v_call: TRBV18; cdr3_aa: CASSPPRVARNTIYF; cdr3_nt: TGTGCCAGCTCACCACCCAGGGTAGCCAGAAACACCATATATTTT
d_call: .; j_call: TRBJ1-5; clone_size: .; v_call: TRBV28; cdr3_aa: CASSFFRVNQPQHF; cdr3_nt: TGTGCCAGCAGTTTCTTCAGGGTAAATCAGCCCCAGCATTTT
d_call: .; j_call: TRBJ1-4; clone_size: .; v_call: TRBV4-3; cdr3_aa: CASSQDRQLNEKLFF; cdr3_nt: TGCGCCAGCAGCCAAGATCGACAGCTTAATGAAAAACTGTTTTTT
d_call: .; j_call: TRBJ1-4; clone_size: .; v_call: TRBV7-8; cdr3_aa: CASSWGVRVEKLFF; cdr3_nt: TGTGCCAGCAGCTGGGGGGTACGGGTTGAAAAACTGTTTTTT
d_call: TRBD1; j_call: TRBJ1-1; clone_size: once; v_call: TRBV30; cdr3_aa: CAWSRGQGGVYTEAFF; cdr3_nt: TGTGCCTGGAGTCGAGGACAGGGAGGGGTGTACACTGAAGCTTTCTTT
d_call: .; j_call: TRBJ2-5; clone_size: once; v_call: TRBV6-1; cdr3_aa: CASLRNRETQYF; cdr3_nt: TGTGCCAGCCTTCGCAATCGGGAGACCCAGTACTTC
d_call: .; j_call: TRBJ1-1; clone_size: .; v_call: TRBV27; cdr3_aa: CASSFVGSYTEAFF; cdr3_nt: TGTGCCAGCAGTTTTGTGGGCTCCTACACTGAAGCTTTCTTT
d_call: TRBD2; j_call: TRBJ2-3; clone_size: .; v_call: TRBV4-2; cdr3_aa: CASSQDMLAGEGDTQYF; cdr3_nt: TGTGCCAGCAGCCAAGATATGCTAGCGGGAGAGGGGGATACGCAGTATTTT
d_call: TRBD1; j_call: TRBJ1-2; clone_size: .; v_call: TRBV7-3; cdr3_aa: CASSFGQGNGYTF; cdr3_nt: TGTGCCAGCAGCTTCGGACAGGGAAATGGCTACACCTTC
d_call: TRBD1; j_call: TRBJ1-1; clone_size: .; v_call: TRBV11-3; cdr3_aa: CASSSSRQGNTEAFF; cdr3_nt: TGTGCCAGCAGCTCTAGTCGACAGGGGAACACTGAAGCTTTCTTT
d_call: .; j_call: TRBJ1-5; clone_size: .; v_call: TRBV30; cdr3_aa: CAWSVREGNQPQHF; cdr3_nt: TGTGCCTGGAGTGTACGGGAGGGGAATCAGCCCCAGCATTTT
d_call: .; j_call: TRBJ1-4; clone_size: .; v_call: TRBV28; cdr3_aa: CASSSLPQNEKLFF; cdr3_nt: TGTGCCAGCAGTTCCCTCCCTCAGAATGAAAAACTGTTTTTT
d_call: .; j_call: TRBJ2-5; clone_size: .; v_call: TRBV5-4; cdr3_aa: CASSSAGGLNQETQYF; cdr3_nt: TGTGCCAGCAGCTCGGCCGGAGGGCTAAACCAAGAGACCCAGTACTTC
d_call: .; j_call: TRBJ2-7; clone_size: .; v_call: TRBV7-9; cdr3_aa: CASSGDSYEQYF; cdr3_nt: TGTGCCAGCAGCGGAGACAGCTACGAGCAGTACTTC